Listed below are T cell receptor beta chains from one sample, sequenced in a study of shared clonotypes between healthy human individuals. Assay: immunoSEQ multiplex PCR; the TCRdb copy retains only in-frame clones and omits some. The sample lists around 2.5 million clones, approximately 94% occurring once. Specimen: naive CD4+ T cells from PBMCs. The source of these receptors is a man aged 18 to 30 in good health. Some clones in this sample may be carry-over from other donors' samples. The CDR3 runs from the conserved cysteine through the conserved F or W. A D gene is named only where the DNA matches it firmly. Clone size is stated in some rows and not others, as once, few, many or a class when expanded.

j_call d_call clone_size v_call cdr3_nt cdr3_aa
TRBJ2-7 TRBD1 once TRBV27 TGTGCCAGTCGACAGGGGGCGCTGAGCTCTCTCTACGAGCAGTACTTC CASRQGALSSLYEQYF
TRBJ2-3 NA NA TRBV18 TGTGCCAGCTCACCACAGGGGGTCCCAGATACGCAGTATTTT CASSPQGVPDTQYF
TRBJ2-7 TRBD1 NA TRBV5-1 TGCGCCAGCAGCTTACCGGGACAGGGCACTGGGCCGTACTTC CASSLPGQGTGPYF
TRBJ2-1 TRBD2 NA TRBV7-3 TGTGCCAGCAGCTTAAGGATGGGCGGGAGGATCTACAATGAGCAGTTCTTC CASSLRMGGRIYNEQFF
TRBJ2-5 TRBD2 NA TRBV4-1 TGCGCCAGCAGCCAAGCAGCGGCGGGAGGAGAGACCCAGTACTTC CASSQAAAGGETQYF
TRBJ2-2 TRBD1 NA TRBV18 TGTGCCAGCTCACAAACTGGACAGGGGGACACCGGGGAGCTGTTTTTT CASSQTGQGDTGELFF
TRBJ2-7 TRBD2 NA TRBV7-2 TGTGCCAGCAGCTTCTTACCTAGGATAAGCGGGAGCCCCTTAGAGCAGTACTTC CASSFLPRISGSPLEQYF
TRBJ2-1 NA NA TRBV7-9 TGTGCCAGCAGCTTGATGGGGGGCTGGGTCACTTACAATGAGCAGTTCTTC CASSLMGGWVTYNEQFF
TRBJ1-2 NA NA TRBV9 TGTGCCAGCAGCGGGTACGGTCCCCCCTCCAGCTACACCTTC CASSGYGPPSSYTF
TRBJ2-3 NA NA TRBV9 TGTGCCAGCAGTGGAAGGGTTGGTAGCACAGATACGCAGTATTTT CASSGRVGSTDTQYF
TRBJ2-7 TRBD2 NA TRBV27 TGTGCCAGCAATAGGATGATAGCGGGTCTCGCCTACGAGCAGTACTTC CASNRMIAGLAYEQYF
TRBJ1-4 NA once TRBV5-1 TGCGCCAGCAGCCCGGACCCGCCAGGGATTAATGAAAAACTGTTTTTT CASSPDPPGINEKLFF
TRBJ1-2 NA few TRBV6-1 TGTGCCAGCGTAGGTGGGGGCGGTGGCTACACCTTC CASVGGGGGYTF
TRBJ2-5 NA NA TRBV11-2 TGTGCCAGCAGCTTAAAAACCCCCTATCGAGAGACCCAGTACTTC CASSLKTPYRETQYF
TRBJ1-5 NA NA TRBV19 TGTGCCAGTACCCCTTGGGTCGCGGGGGACAATCAGCCCCAGCATTTT CASTPWVAGDNQPQHF
TRBJ1-2 NA NA TRBV28 TGTGCCAGCAGCCTCTCTGTGGGGAGCTATGGCTACACCTTC CASSLSVGSYGYTF
TRBJ2-7 TRBD1 NA TRBV29-1 TGCAGCGTTCGCGGACAGGACTCCTACGAGCAGTACTTC CSVRGQDSYEQYF
TRBJ1-1 NA NA TRBV19 TGTGCCAGTAGTGTAGTCGTGAACACTGAAGCTTTCTTT CASSVVVNTEAFF
TRBJ1-4 NA NA TRBV9 TGTGCCAGCAGCGTGAGGGGGGTGGAAGAAAAACTGTTTTTT CASSVRGVEEKLFF
TRBJ2-1 NA NA TRBV19 TGTGCCAGTAGGACGGACAGACACTACAATGAGCAGTTCTTC CASRTDRHYNEQFF
TRBJ2-7 NA NA TRBV7-9 TGTGCCAGCAGCGGCAACAGGAGGAGCTTCTACGAGCAGTACTTC CASSGNRRSFYEQYF
TRBJ1-2 NA few TRBV25-1 TGTGCCAGCAGTGAGAGCCTCTATGGCTACACCTTC CASSESLYGYTF
TRBJ2-1 NA NA TRBV4-1 TGCGCCAGCAGCCAAGTGCGGCCGGCGAGGCAGTTCTTC CASSQVRPARQFF
TRBJ2-5 TRBD2 once TRBV5-1 TGCGCCAGCAGCTTGGGACTAGCGGGAGGCCCCGCGGAGACCCAGTACTTC CASSLGLAGGPAETQYF
TRBJ1-2 NA NA TRBV10-3 TGTGCCATCAGTGAGTACAGTGACTATGGCTACACCTTC CAISEYSDYGYTF
TRBJ2-1 NA NA TRBV28 TGTGCCAGCAGTTCAGGGGCCGGGTACAATGAGCAGTTCTTC CASSSGAGYNEQFF
TRBJ2-5 NA NA TRBV4-1 TGCGCCAGCAGCCCCGGGGGGCCAGCGCAACAAGAGACCCAGTACTTC CASSPGGPAQQETQYF
TRBJ2-3 NA NA TRBV5-1 TGCGCCAGCAGCTTTTCGGGGGATACGCAGTATTTT CASSFSGDTQYF
TRBJ1-2 NA NA TRBV19 TGTGCCAGTACCCCTGGACAGACTTATAACTATGGCTACACCTTC CASTPGQTYNYGYTF
TRBJ2-3 NA NA TRBV27 TGTGCCAGCGGCCGAGGTTACCAAAGCACAGATACGCAGTATTTT CASGRGYQSTDTQYF
TRBJ1-5 NA NA TRBV4-1 TGCGCCAGCAGCCAAGTGGGGGGCGGGAGTAATCAGCCCCAGCATTTT CASSQVGGGSNQPQHF
TRBJ1-1 NA NA TRBV7-9 TGTGCCAGCAGCTCCCGAGAGCAGGGACTCATGAACACTGAAGCTTTCTTT CASSSREQGLMNTEAFF
TRBJ2-2 TRBD2 NA TRBV28 TGTGCCAGCACCATAGCGGGAACGAACACCGGGGAGCTGTTTTTT CASTIAGTNTGELFF
TRBJ2-1 NA NA TRBV28 TGTGCCAGCAGGCCACAGGGATCCTACAATGAGCAGTTCTTC CASRPQGSYNEQFF
TRBJ1-2 TRBD1 NA TRBV6-6 TGTGCCAGCAGACCCGGGACAGGAGATATCTATGGCTACACCTTC CASRPGTGDIYGYTF
TRBJ2-3 NA NA TRBV30 TGTGCAAGGACCCTTAAGGGGCCCGATACGCAGTATTTT CARTLKGPDTQYF
TRBJ2-3 TRBD2 once TRBV5-4 TGTGCCAGCAGCTTGCGGGCGGGAGGGTACACAGATACGCAGTATTTT CASSLRAGGYTDTQYF
TRBJ1-2 NA NA TRBV6-5 TGTGCCAGCAGCACACCGGGGGGAGGCTACACCTTC CASSTPGGGYTF